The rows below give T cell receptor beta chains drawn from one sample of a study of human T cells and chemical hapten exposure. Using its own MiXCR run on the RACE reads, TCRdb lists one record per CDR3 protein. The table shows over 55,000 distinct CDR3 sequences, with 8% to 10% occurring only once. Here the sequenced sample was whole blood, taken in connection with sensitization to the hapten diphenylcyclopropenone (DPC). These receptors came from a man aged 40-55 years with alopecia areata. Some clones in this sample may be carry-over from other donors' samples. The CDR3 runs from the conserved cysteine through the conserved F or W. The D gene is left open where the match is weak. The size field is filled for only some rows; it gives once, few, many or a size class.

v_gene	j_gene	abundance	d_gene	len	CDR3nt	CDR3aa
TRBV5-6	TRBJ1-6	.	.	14	TGTGCCAGCAGCTTGGAAGGGGCTCATTCACCCCTCCACTTT	CASSLEGAHSPLHF
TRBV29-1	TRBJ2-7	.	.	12	TGCAGCGTGGCTAAGGGGGCCTACGAGCAGTACTTC	CSVAKGAYEQYF
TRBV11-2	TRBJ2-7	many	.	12	TGTGCCAGCAGCTTAAGCGGGTACGAGCAGTACTTC	CASSLSGYEQYF
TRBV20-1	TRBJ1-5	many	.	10	TGCAGTGCCGGCCGGGAGCCCCAGCATTTT	CSAGREPQHF
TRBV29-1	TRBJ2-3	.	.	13	TGCAGCGTTGAAGCGGATCTCACAGATACGCAGTATTTT	CSVEADLTDTQYF
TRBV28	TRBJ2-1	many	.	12	TGTGCCAGCAGTTTATCAGGCAATGAGCAGTTCTTC	CASSLSGNEQFF
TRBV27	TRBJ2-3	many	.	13	TGTGCCAGCAAGGAGGGAGGCACAGATACGCAGTATTTT	CASKEGGTDTQYF
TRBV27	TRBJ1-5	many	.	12	TGTGCCAGCAGTTTTCTTGACCAGCCCCAGCATTTT	CASSFLDQPQHF
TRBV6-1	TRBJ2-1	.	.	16	TGTGCCAGCAGTGAAGCGGGGGCGGAGGGCTACAATGAGCAGTTCTTC	CASSEAGAEGYNEQFF
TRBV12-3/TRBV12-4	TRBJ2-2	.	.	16	TGTGCCAGCAGTTTATTTCCCGGGTCCAGCACCGGGGAGCTGTTTTTT	CASSLFPGSSTGELFF
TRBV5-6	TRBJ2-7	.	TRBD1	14	TGTGCCAGCAGCTTGGACCCCGCAGGGGGCGAGCAGTACTTC	CASSLDPAGGEQYF
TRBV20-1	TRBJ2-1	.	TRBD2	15	TGCAGTGCTAGGAATAGCGGGACGGGGTTAGATGAGCAGTTCTTC	CSARNSGTGLDEQFF
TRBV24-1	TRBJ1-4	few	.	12	TGTGCCACCAGTGACCCTGGTGAAAAACTGTTTTTT	CATSDPGEKLFF
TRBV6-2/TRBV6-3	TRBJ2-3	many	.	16	TGTGCCAGCAGGCCCGGATCACTGGGTCGATCGGATACGCAGTATTTT	CASRPGSLGRSDTQYF
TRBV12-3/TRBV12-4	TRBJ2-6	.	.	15	TGTGCCAGCAGTCGAGGGGTCTCTGGGGCCAACGTCCTGACTTTC	CASSRGVSGANVLTF
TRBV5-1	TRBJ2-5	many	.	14	TGCGCCAGCAGCTCAGGACAGATCCAAGAGACCCAGTACTTC	CASSSGQIQETQYF
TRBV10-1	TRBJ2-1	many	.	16	TGCGCCAGCAGTGAGGCAGGGCTGGACTGGGGCGGTGAGCAGTTCTTC	CASSEAGLDWGGEQFF
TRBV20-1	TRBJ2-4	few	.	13	TGCAGTGCTAGCTCCCTTAGCAAAAACATTCAGTACTTC	CSASSLSKNIQYF
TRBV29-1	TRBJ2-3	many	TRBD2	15	TGCAGCGTTACTAGCGGGCCTACTAGCACAGATACGCAGTATTTT	CSVTSGPTSTDTQYF
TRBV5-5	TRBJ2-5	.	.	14	TGTGCCAGCAGCCCGATTGGCCCGCCGGAGACCCAGTACTTC	CASSPIGPPETQYF
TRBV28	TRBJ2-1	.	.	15	TGTGCCAGCAGCCTCGGAGTTAGCGGTAACAATGAGCAGTTCTTC	CASSLGVSGNNEQFF
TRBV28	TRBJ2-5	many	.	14	TGTGCCAGCAGTGGAACTACGGGACAAGAGACCCAGTACTTC	CASSGTTGQETQYF
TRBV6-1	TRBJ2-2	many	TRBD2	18	TGTGCCAGCAGTGACGATAGGAGCGGGAGGGCCTTCACCGGGGAGCTGTTTTTT	CASSDDRSGRAFTGELFF
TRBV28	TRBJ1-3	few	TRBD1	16	TGTGCCAGCAGTCGACAGGGGACTAGCTCTGGAAACACCATATATTTT	CASSRQGTSSGNTIYF
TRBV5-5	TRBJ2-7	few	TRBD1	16	TGTGCCAGCAGCGTTACAGGGGCCATGAGCTCCTACGAGCAGTACTTC	CASSVTGAMSSYEQYF
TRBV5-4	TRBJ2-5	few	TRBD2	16	TGTGCCAGCAGCACCGGGACTAGCGCTGTTTTGGCGACCCAGTACTTC	CASSTGTSAVLATQYF
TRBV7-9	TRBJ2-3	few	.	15	TGTGCCAGCAGCTCACAGTCTACTAGCACAGATACGCAGTATTTT	CASSSQSTSTDTQYF
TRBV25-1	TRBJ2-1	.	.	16	TGTGCCAGCAGTGATACCGGGGGGCGCAGTTGGAGTGAGCAGTTCTTC	CASSDTGGRSWSEQFF
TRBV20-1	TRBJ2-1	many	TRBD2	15	TGCAGTTCCCGGGACTACCAAAACCGTATCAATGAGCAGTTCTTC	CSSRDYQNRINEQFF
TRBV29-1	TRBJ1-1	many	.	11	TGCAGCGTTGGAGTTGGTCCAGAAGCTTTCTTT	CSVGVGPEAFF
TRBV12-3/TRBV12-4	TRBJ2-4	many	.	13	TGTGCCAGCAGTTTTTCTAGCTTGTACATTCAGTACTTC	CASSFSSLYIQYF
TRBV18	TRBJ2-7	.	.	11	TGTGCCAGCGCCTCCCTAGAGCAGCAGTACTTC	CASASLEQQYF
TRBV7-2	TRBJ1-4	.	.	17	TGTGCCAGCAGCTTAGCAGGGGCCAACTCAACTAATGAAAAACTGTTTTTT	CASSLAGANSTNEKLFF
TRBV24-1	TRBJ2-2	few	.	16	TGTGCCACCAGTGATTCCAGGAGGGGCGACACCGGGGAGCTGTTTTTT	CATSDSRRGDTGELFF
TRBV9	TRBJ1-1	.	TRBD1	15	TGTGCCAGCAGTTCCTCCGGGACAGGGTTCTCTGAAGCTTTCTTT	CASSSSGTGFSEAFF
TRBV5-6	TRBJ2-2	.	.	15	TGTGCCAGCAGCTTGGGACGGACGCTGGGAGGGGAGCTGTTTTTT	CASSLGRTLGGELFF
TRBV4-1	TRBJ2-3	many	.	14	TGCGCCAGCAGCCAAGACCCAGGGGATGCTACGCAGTATTTT	CASSQDPGDATQYF
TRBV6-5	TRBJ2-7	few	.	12	TGTGCCAGCAAAGGGACGGGATACGAGCAGTACTTC	CASKGTGYEQYF
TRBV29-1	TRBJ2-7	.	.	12	TGCAGCGTTGTCGTGGGGCCCTACGAGCAGTACTTC	CSVVVGPYEQYF
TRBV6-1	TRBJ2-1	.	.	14	TGTGCCAGCCTATTTTCCAGCTCCTACAATGAGCAGTTCTTC	CASLFSSSYNEQFF
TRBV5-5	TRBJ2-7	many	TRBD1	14	TGTGCCAGCAGCTTGGTGACAGGGCTGGACGAGCAGTACTTC	CASSLVTGLDEQYF
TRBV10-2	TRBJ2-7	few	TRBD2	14	TGCGCCAGCACCCGCGGGACTAGTGAGTACGAGCAGTACTTC	CASTRGTSEYEQYF
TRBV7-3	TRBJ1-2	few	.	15	TGTGCCAGCAGCCCCGTTTTACCGGGGGACTATGGCTACACCTTC	CASSPVLPGDYGYTF
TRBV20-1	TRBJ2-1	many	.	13	TGCAGTGCTAGGGCCCTAGCGCGTAGTGAGCAGTTCTTC	CSARALARSEQFF
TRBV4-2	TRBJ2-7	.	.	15	TGTGCCAGCAGCCCTCTAAGAGGGGCGAAAGACGAGCAGTACTTC	CASSPLRGAKDEQYF